The next 15 T cell receptor beta chains were all read from a single sample in a study of shared clonotypes between healthy human individuals. Clones were read by immunoSEQ multiplex PCR, and TCRdb kept only the in-frame ones, dropping some. Here the sample spans a few hundred thousand clones, about nine tenths being singletons. The sequencing sample was made of memory CD8+ T cells sorted from blood. The subset denotes: CD45RO+ cells pooled with CCR7-negative TemRA cells. All receptors come from a man aged 18 to 29 in good health.

This rearrangement joins TRBV6-6 to TRBJ2-7, with 9 bases lining up with TRBD1. CDR3 length: 14 amino acids. V lost 6 bases and J lost 7; bases outside the gene matches: 10. Germline V gives CDR1 MNHNY, CDR2 SVGAGI (reference sequence). CDR3 loop: CASRQGADLSEQYF. Here the CDR3 DNA reads TGTGCCAGCAGACAGGGGGCGGACCTGAGTGAGCAGTACTTC.

The chain has TRBV6-1 and TRBJ2-3; 9 positions match TRBD1. The CDR3 contains 18 residues. Trimming removed 2 bases from V and 6 bases from J; junction bases left unmatched: 15. The germline V gene encodes CDR1 MNHNS and CDR2 SASEGT. Here the CDR3 reads CASSERTRTGATTDTQYF. The CDR3 nucleotides are TGTGCCAGCAGTGAACGGACCCGGACAGGGGCAACAACTGATACGCAGTATTTT.

CDR3 in DNA: TGTGCCAGCAGCCACCCCGCCGAGAACACTGAAGCTTTCTTT. The encoded protein is CASSHPAENTEAFF. The V and J genes are TRBV5-4 and TRBJ1-1; D call uncertain. With 4 bases removed from V and 1 base from J, the gap between germline ends came to 11 bases. Germline lookup yields CDR1 SGHNT and CDR2 YYREEE (reference sequence). The CDR3 is made up of 14 amino acids. Looking up the rest from reference TRBV5-4 and TRBJ1-1 gives the full variable domain: ETGVTQSPTHLIKTRGQQVTLRCSSQSGHNTVSWYQQALGQGPQFIFQYYREEENGRGNFPPRFSGLQFPNYSSELNVNALELDDSALYLCASSHPAENTEAFFGQGTRLTVV.

The gene calls are TRBV15 and TRBJ1-1; the D gene is possibly TRBD1 (5 bases). V was shortened by 3 bases and J by 0 bases, with 14 bases between the two germline ends. This CDR3 has 16 residues. Germline loops: CDR1 LNHNV, CDR2 YYDKDF (reference sequence). This CDR3 reads CATSRMEGLLNTEAFF. CDR3 DNA: TGTGCCACCAGCAGGATGGAGGGACTCTTGAACACTGAAGCTTTCTTT.

The CDR3 protein is CASRENTDTQYF. The CDR3 DNA sequence: TGTGCCAGCAGGGAGAACACAGATACGCAGTATTTT. This sequence joins TRBV11-2 and TRBJ2-3; the D is unclear. V shed 6 bases and J shed 2 bases, with 6 bases lying between them. CDR1 and CDR2 (germline): SGHAT, FQNNGV. The CDR3 is 12 amino acids.

The rearrangement joins TRBV27 to TRBJ2-1, with 8 bases aligning to TRBD2. Germline V gene lookup returns CDR1 MNHEY and CDR2 SMNVEV (reference sequence). This CDR3 region has 15 residues. V trimming: 4 bases; J trimming: 3 bases; junction bases outside the gene matches: 5. The CDR3, as DNA: TGTGCCAGCAGTTCTCGGACTAGCATCTACAATGAGCAGTTCTTC. This codes for CASSSRTSIYNEQFF.

At least ten counts were recorded for this clone. The chain uses TRBV29-1 and TRBJ2-1; 7 nucleotides line up with TRBD2. Trimming cost V 4 bases and J 5 bases; bases outside gene matches: 11. Germline assignment: CDR1 SQVTM and CDR2 ANQGSEA. The CDR3 consists of 15 residues. The CDR3 reads CSVGNRDYLNNEQFF. The CDR3 DNA reads as TGCAGCGTTGGTAACCGGGACTACCTTAACAATGAGCAGTTCTTC.

The chain joins TRBV9 to TRBJ2-1, with 8 bases aligning to TRBD1. This CDR3 comprises 14 residues. J gave up 7 bases and V 0 bases, and 3 bases lay outside the gene matches. Per the germline V gene, CDR1 is SGDLS and CDR2 is YYNGEE. The DNA for the CDR3 is TGTGCCAGCAGCGTAGGGCAGGGGGCAAATGAGCAGTTCTTC. This gives the protein CASSVGQGANEQFF. The complete variable domain, with remaining parts taken from reference TRBV9 and TRBJ2-1, reads DSGVTQTPKHLITATGQRVTLRCSPRSGDLSVYWYQQSLDQGLQFLIQYYNGEERAKGNILERFSAQQFPDLHSELNLSSLELGDSALYFCASSVGQGANEQFFGPGTRLTVL.

This clone occurred once. V is TRBV4-1 and J is TRBJ2-3; TRBD1 is a possible D gene (6 bases). Germline V gene lookup returns CDR1 MGHRA and CDR2 YSYEKL. Between the trimmed V and J ends, which lost 1 base and 4 bases, there was a span of 9 bases. CDR3 length: 14 residues. The CDR3 sequence: CASSQGWGPDTQYF. Here the CDR3 DNA reads TGCGCCAGCAGCCAAGGTTGGGGGCCAGATACGCAGTATTTT.

V usage is TRBV5-1 and J usage is TRBJ2-7; 9 bases map to TRBD1. Germline-derived CDR1 and CDR2 are SGHRS and YFSETQ. With V trimmed by 1 base and J by 4 bases, 6 bases remained unmatched. CDR3 length equals 15 residues. The CDR3 protein is CASSLPGTGFYEQYF. The CDR3 DNA reads as TGCGCCAGCAGCTTGCCCGGGACAGGGTTTTACGAGCAGTACTTC.

The J gene is TRBJ2-1, the V gene TRBV5-8; the match to TRBD1 covers 9 bases. Germline V gene data show CDR1 as SGHTS and CDR2 as YDEGEE. There are 15 residues in the CDR3. Unmatched junction bases numbered 6, after V lost 3 bases and J lost 5 bases. CDR3 amino acids: CASSSMTGGDNEQFF. For the CDR3, the DNA is TGTGCCAGCAGCTCGATGACAGGGGGGGACAATGAGCAGTTCTTC.

This clone was seen repeatedly, ten times or more. The V and J genes are TRBV6-1 and TRBJ2-5, with D possibly being TRBD1 (6 bases). The CDR3 spans 18 residues. Germline lookup yields CDR1 MNHNS and CDR2 SASEGT. V lost 1 base to trimming and J lost 0 bases, with 18 bases between them. The CDR3 nucleotides read TGTGCCAGCAGTGAAGGGGGGAGAACAGGGACGTACCAAGAGACCCAGTACTTC. It codes for CASSEGGRTGTYQETQYF.

This chain connects TRBV4-2 to TRBJ2-2, with 7 bases lining up with TRBD1. This CDR3 has 16 residues. CDR1 and CDR2 (germline): LGHNA, YNFKEQ. J gave up 3 bases and V 7 bases, and 11 bases lay outside the gene matches. CDR3 bases: TGTGCCAGCACCTCCTCACAGGGGCACTACACCGGGGAGCTGTTTTTT. Its protein is CASTSSQGHYTGELFF.

This chain uses TRBV4-1 with TRBJ2-7; D is possibly TRBD2 (5 bases). V was shortened by 4 bases and J by 3 bases, with 16 bases between the two germline ends. Germline values: CDR1 MGHRA, CDR2 YSYEKL. CDR3 length equals 15 residues. The CDR3 sequence: CASSLVGEAYYEQYF. CDR3 DNA: TGCGCCAGCAGCCTAGTGGGAGAGGCCTACTACGAGCAGTACTTC.

A single count supports this clone. This rearrangement joins TRBV7-6 to TRBJ1-2, with D hard to call. Germline-derived CDR1 and CDR2 are SGHVS and FNYEAQ. The CDR3 has 13 amino acids. Trimming took off 5 bases at V and 8 bases at J, with 15 bases between the two ends. As DNA, the CDR3 is TGTGCCAGCAGCCCTTCCGGAGGGCTCGGCTACACCTTC. Translating it yields CASSPSGGLGYTF.